The 16 T cell receptor beta chains reported below all come from one sample, sequenced in a study of identical twins. TCRdb used MiXCR to reprocess the 5' RACE reads, holding one entry per CDR3 protein. This sample has about 250,000 distinct CDR3 sequences; roughly 7.5% occur once, and the top ten carry under 6.5%. This sample also appeared in a second study, on yellow fever vaccine responses in identical twins.

The sample was CD8+ T cells sorted from blood. These receptors were obtained from a woman under 30 in good health.

About this clonotype: A much larger clone differs by one base, so this may be a read error. The gene calls are TRBV6-1 and TRBJ2-2; 11 bases fit TRBD1. Germline V gives CDR1 MNHNS, CDR2 SASEGT. The V gene end was trimmed by 4 bases and the J gene end by 4 bases; junction bases not matched to a gene: 2. The CDR3 loop spans 15 amino acids. The CDR3 sequence is CASSGGQGATGELFF. CDR3 coding DNA: TGTGCCAGCAGTGGCGGACAGGGGGCCACCGGGGAGCTGTTTTTT.

At least ten counts were recorded for this clonotype. The chain couples TRBV24-1 to TRBJ1-5; 8 bases fit TRBD1. CDR3 size: 15 residues. Germline V gene sequence: CDR1 KGHDR, CDR2 SFDVKD. V lost 3 bases, J lost 2 bases, and 2 bases stayed unmatched. CDR3 sequence reads: CATSDTGQGNQPQHF. CDR3 nucleotide sequence: TGTGCCACCAGTGATACGGGACAGGGCAATCAGCCCCAGCATTTT.

This clonotype was seen only a few times. V and J are TRBV4-1 and TRBJ2-1, with TRBD2 identical over 7 bases. Looked up from germline, CDR1 is MGHRA and CDR2 is YSYEKL. The CDR3 has 14 amino acids. V shed 6 bases, J shed 6 bases, and the junction held 8 bases outside the gene matches. CDR3 region: CASSSRGDLNEQFF. CDR3 sequence (DNA): TGCGCCAGCAGTAGCCGGGGGGACCTCAATGAGCAGTTCTTC.

This clonotype was counted between two and nine times. The chain carries TRBV28 and TRBJ2-3; 8 bases are a match to TRBD1. V shed 6 bases, J shed 4 bases, and the junction held 6 bases outside the gene matches. The CDR3 is 14 amino acids. CDR1 MDHEN and CDR2 SYDVKM come from the germline V gene. The CDR3 bases are TGTGCCAGCAGATTGACAGGGGTGGCAGATACGCAGTATTTT. Protein: CASRLTGVADTQYF.

The chain joins TRBV2 to TRBJ2-7, with D perhaps matching TRBD1 (6 bases). Germline CDR1 reads SNHLY; CDR2 reads FYNNEI. The CDR3 is 13 residues long. Trimming took off 9 bases at V and 0 bases at J, with 12 bases between the two ends. In DNA, the CDR3 is TGTGCCAGTAATCCGGGACACTCCTACGAGCAGTACTTC. This codes for CASNPGHSYEQYF.

This sequence joins TRBV5-6 and TRBJ1-1, with 8 bases aligning to TRBD1. Germline CDR1 reads SGHDT; CDR2 reads YYEEEE. With V trimmed by 0 bases and J by 10 bases, 5 bases remained unmatched. CDR3 length: 13 amino acids. The CDR3 nucleotides read TGTGCCAGCAGCTTGGGGACAGGGAATCGAGCTTTCTTT. The encoded protein is CASSLGTGNRAFF.

Here the CDR3 reads CASSGQGISEGEQYF. CDR3 DNA sequence: TGTGCCAGCAGCGGACAGGGGATCTCGGAAGGCGAGCAGTACTTC. The chain is built from TRBV7-9 and TRBJ2-7; 9 bases match TRBD1. The CDR3 length is 15 residues. V shed 5 bases and J 6 bases; nucleotides not matched to a gene: 11. In germline, CDR1 is SEHNR, CDR2 FQNEAQ (reference sequence).

This clonotype has a count of ten or more. The V call is TRBV12-3 or TRBV12-4, the J call TRBJ2-1; D ambiguous. This CDR3 contains 13 residues. The V end was cut by 3 bases, the J end by 6 bases, with 9 bases between. The CDR3 sequence: CASSFLGPNEQFF. The CDR3 DNA reads TGTGCCAGCAGTTTCTTGGGCCCCAATGAGCAGTTCTTC.

The rearrangement joins TRBV2 to TRBJ1-6; TRBD1 aligns across 11 bases. V lost 7 bases, J lost 9 bases, and 8 bases stayed unmatched. CDR1 is SNHLY and CDR2 is FYNNEI in the germline V gene. The CDR3 is 15 amino acids. CDR3: CASKTGTGGTSPLHF. The CDR3 DNA sequence: TGTGCCAGCAAGACTGGGACAGGGGGGACTTCACCCCTCCACTTT.

V gene TRBV28 combines with J gene TRBJ1-1; D ambiguous. V was pared by 10 bases and J by 1 base, with 13 bases between. Germline V lookup: CDR1 MDHEN, CDR2 SYDVKM. The CDR3 has 13 residues. The CDR3 sequence: CAIAARGNTEAFF. The DNA of the CDR3 is TGTGCCATCGCGGCCCGAGGGAACACTGAAGCTTTCTTT.

This clonotype was detected many times. V usage is TRBV14 and J usage is TRBJ2-3; D unclear. The V gene's germline CDR1 is SGHDN and CDR2 FVKESK. The CDR3 is 17 amino acids. V lost 2 bases and J 1 base, leaving 16 bases between the germline ends. The CDR3 DNA is TGTGCCAGCAGCCAAAACCCTCCGGTCAGAGGCACAGATACGCAGTATTTT. This encodes CASSQNPPVRGTDTQYF.

The chain is built from TRBV6-1 and TRBJ1-2, with a weak D call TRBD1 (6 bases). This CDR3 is built from 14 residues. V shed 7 bases and J shed 6 bases, with 18 bases lying between them. The V gene's germline CDR1 is MNHNS and CDR2 SASEGT. The CDR3, as DNA: TGTGCCAGCACCCCAAAGGCAGGGGCGGATGGCTACACCTTC. Translation gives CASTPKAGADGYTF.

The chain uses TRBV9 and TRBJ2-2, with 10 nucleotides matching TRBD1. The CDR3 extends over 17 amino acids. The germline V gene has CDR1 SGDLS and CDR2 YYNGEE. V trimming: 4 bases; J trimming: 1 base; junction bases outside the gene matches: 7. The CDR3 protein is CASSPLRTGGNTGELFF. CDR3 coding DNA: TGTGCCAGCAGCCCCCTTAGGACAGGGGGGAACACCGGGGAGCTGTTTTTT. Full variable domain (missing parts from reference TRBV9 and TRBJ2-2): DSGVTQTPKHLITATGQRVTLRCSPRSGDLSVYWYQQSLDQGLQFLIQYYNGEERAKGNILERFSAQQFPDLHSELNLSSLELGDSALYFCASSPLRTGGNTGELFFGEGSRLTVL.

This chain connects TRBV7-6 to TRBJ2-1, with D possibly being TRBD2 (6 bases). The CDR3 extends over 14 amino acids. Trimming removed 1 base at V and 4 bases at J, with 8 bases between. Germline CDR1 is SGHVS and CDR2 is FNYEAQ. The CDR3 is CASSLVGLYNEQFF. DNA of the CDR3: TGTGCCAGCAGCTTAGTGGGACTTTACAATGAGCAGTTCTTC.

The rearrangement uses TRBV4-1 and TRBJ1-1; TRBD1 might be the D (5 bases). The CDR3 runs 14 residues. CDR1 is MGHRA and CDR2 is YSYEKL in the germline V gene. Trimming cost V 3 bases and J 5 bases, with 13 bases left between them. The DNA for the CDR3 is TGCGCCAGCAGCCAGGAGGCAGGGTTTACTGAAGCTTTCTTT. It yields the protein CASSQEAGFTEAFF.

J is TRBJ2-3 and V is TRBV5-5; TRBD2 matches 9 bases. Trimming took 6 bases from V and 0 from J; bases not matched to a gene: 5. Looked up from germline, CDR1 is SGHKS and CDR2 is YYEKEE (reference sequence). The CDR3 has 15 amino acids. The CDR3 loop reads CASTEGLASTDTQYF. In DNA form, the CDR3 reads TGTGCCAGCACTGAGGGACTAGCTAGCACAGATACGCAGTATTTT. Combining the CDR3 with reference TRBV5-5 and TRBJ2-3 gives the whole variable domain DAGVTQSPTHLIKTRGQQVTLRCSPISGHKSVSWYQQVLGQGPQFIFQYYEKEERGRGNFPDRFSARQFPNYSSELNVNALLLGDSALYLCASTEGLASTDTQYFGPGTRLTVL.